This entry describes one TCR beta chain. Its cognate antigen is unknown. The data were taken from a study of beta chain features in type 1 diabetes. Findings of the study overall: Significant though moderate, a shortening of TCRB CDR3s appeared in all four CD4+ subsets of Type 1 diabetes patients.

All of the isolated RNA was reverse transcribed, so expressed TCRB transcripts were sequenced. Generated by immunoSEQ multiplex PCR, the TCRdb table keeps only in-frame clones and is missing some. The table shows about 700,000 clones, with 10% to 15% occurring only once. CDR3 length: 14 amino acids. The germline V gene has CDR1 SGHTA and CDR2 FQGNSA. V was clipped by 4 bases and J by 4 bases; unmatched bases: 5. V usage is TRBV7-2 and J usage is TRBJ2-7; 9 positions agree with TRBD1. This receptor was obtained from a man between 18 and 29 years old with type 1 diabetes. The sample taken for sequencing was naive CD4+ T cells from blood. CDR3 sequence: CASSWSGTGYEQYF. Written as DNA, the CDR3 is TGTGCCAGCAGCTGGTCCGGGACAGGGTACGAGCAGTACTTC.